Below are 30 T cell receptor beta chains sequenced from a single sample in a study of cytomegalovirus exposure and HLA in healthy donors. It was with 60 Vbeta and 13 Jbeta primers that the PCR ran. Data came from immunoSEQ multiplex PCR; TCRdb stores just in-frame clones and leaves some out. The repertoire holds tens of thousands of clones, with around 80% as singletons. The sequencing input was PBMCs. The source is a man aged 18 to 35 in good health and CMV-seronegative.

The rearrangement uses TRBV27 and TRBJ1-2; D is possibly TRBD1 (5 bases). CDR3 length: 16 amino acids. V was pared by 7 bases and J by 4 bases, with 22 bases between. Germline V gene lookup returns CDR1 MNHEY and CDR2 SMNVEV (reference sequence). The CDR3 bases are TGTGCCAGCACTCACTACCCTGGACACACGCGCTATGGCTACACCTTC. This sequence encodes CASTHYPGHTRYGYTF.

CDR3: CASSQRIQGAGNEQFF. For the CDR3, the DNA is TGCGCCAGCAGCCAACGTATACAGGGGGCGGGCAATGAGCAGTTCTTC. The chain recombines TRBV4-3 with TRBJ2-1; 9 bases line up with TRBD1. Per the germline V gene, CDR1 is LGHNA and CDR2 is YSLEER. V was clipped by 2 bases and J by 6 bases; unmatched bases: 8. CDR3 length: 16 amino acids.

The rearrangement links TRBV28 to TRBJ1-2; 11 bases map to TRBD1. The CDR3 has 16 residues. V was pared by 1 base and J by 8 bases, with 9 bases of the junction left unmatched. Germline CDR1 and CDR2: MDHEN and SYDVKM. The CDR3 is CASSLLGRDRGLGYTF. The CDR3 DNA sequence: TGTGCCAGCAGTTTATTGGGGAGGGACAGGGGGTTAGGCTACACCTTC.

V is TRBV7-2 and J is TRBJ2-3, with 9 positions matching TRBD2. With 5 bases clipped from V and 5 bases from J, the junction kept 14 bases outside the gene matches. CDR1 is SGHTA and CDR2 is FQGNSA in the germline V gene. This CDR3 region has 17 residues. This chain's CDR3 is CASSPAQTSGRGDTQYF. The CDR3 DNA reads as TGTGCCAGCAGCCCCGCCCAGACTAGCGGTAGAGGAGATACGCAGTATTTT.

The chain joins TRBV19 to TRBJ1-5; D call uncertain. The length of the CDR3 is 15 residues. Trimming pared 5 bases from V and 1 base from J, leaving 12 bases between. The germline gives CDR1 LNHDA, CDR2 SQIVND (reference sequence). This chain's CDR3 is CASSGQARSNQPQHF. The CDR3 DNA is TGTGCCAGTAGTGGGCAAGCCCGGAGCAATCAGCCCCAGCATTTT.

This clone was seen only a few times. The chain combines TRBV10-3 with TRBJ1-1, with 7 bases fitting TRBD1. V shed 10 bases and J 0 bases; nucleotides not matched to a gene: 5. The CDR3 is 13 residues long. CDR1 is ENHRY and CDR2 is SYGVKD in the germline V gene. In DNA form, the CDR3 reads TGTGCCAGTTTGACAGGGATGAACACTGAAGCTTTCTTT. Translating gives CASLTGMNTEAFF.

The chain carries TRBV19 and TRBJ2-1; D gene uncertain. V lost 1 base to trimming and J lost 0 bases, with 7 bases between them. From germline, CDR1 is LNHDA and CDR2 SQIVND (reference sequence). The length of the CDR3 is 15 residues. CDR3 nucleotides: TGTGCCAGTAGTATAGGTGCGAGCTCCTACAATGAGCAGTTCTTC. Its translation is CASSIGASSYNEQFF. The whole variable domain, remainder taken from reference TRBV19 and TRBJ2-1, is DGGITQSPKYLFRKEGQNVTLSCEQNLNHDAMYWYRQDPGQGLRLIYYSQIVNDFQKGDIAEGYSVSREKKESFPLTVTSAQKNPTAFYLCASSIGASSYNEQFFGPGTRLTVL.

This chain links TRBV27 with TRBJ2-7; the match to TRBD1 covers 8 bases. V trimming: 6 bases; J trimming: 5 bases; junction bases outside the gene matches: 6. The CDR3 loop spans 13 amino acids. CDR1 and CDR2 from the germline V gene are MNHEY and SMNVEV (reference sequence). The CDR3 loop is CASSVRGRDEQYF. CDR3 coding DNA: TGTGCCAGCAGCGTCAGGGGGCGAGACGAGCAGTACTTC.

The chain joins TRBV30 to TRBJ2-5; D gene unclear. V dropped 4 bases and J dropped 2 bases, with 8 bases sitting between them. This CDR3 contains 12 residues. Per the germline V gene, CDR1 is GTSNPN and CDR2 is SVGIG (reference sequence). The CDR3 DNA follows: TGTGCCTGGAAATCCAGGCAAGAGACCCAGTACTTC. Protein product: CAWKSRQETQYF.

This clone was seen only a few times. This chain links TRBV27 with TRBJ2-7, with TRBD2 identical over 10 bases. The V gene end was trimmed by 0 bases and the J gene end by 7 bases; junction bases not matched to a gene: 12. Per germline, CDR1 MNHEY and CDR2 SMNVEV (reference sequence). The CDR3 loop spans 17 amino acids. The CDR3 region is CASSLSSGSSGSKEQYF. The CDR3 bases are TGTGCCAGCAGTTTATCGTCCGGGTCTAGCGGGAGTAAGGAGCAGTACTTC.

This chain joins TRBV6-6 and TRBJ2-1; the match to TRBD1 covers 9 bases. V trimming: 10 bases; J trimming: 3 bases; junction bases outside the gene matches: 7. This CDR3 is built from 14 residues. Germline lookup yields CDR1 MNHNY and CDR2 SVGAGI (reference sequence). CDR3 amino acids: CAIAGTGFYNEQFF. The CDR3 DNA follows: TGTGCCATTGCCGGGACAGGGTTCTACAATGAGCAGTTCTTC.

This chain links TRBV6-1 with TRBJ2-5; TRBD2 matches at 8 bases. This CDR3 has 15 residues. Germline CDR1 and CDR2: MNHNS and SASEGT. The ends lost 6 bases at V and 4 bases at J; junction bases unmatched: 10. CDR3 amino acids: CASSPGGQKTETQYF. CDR3 DNA sequence: TGTGCCAGCAGCCCGGGGGGGCAGAAAACAGAGACCCAGTACTTC.

The genes are TRBV7-9 and TRBJ2-7, with 7 bases matching TRBD1. The CDR3 extends over 14 amino acids. Germline CDR1 and CDR2: SEHNR and FQNEAQ (reference sequence). V shed 2 bases, J shed 5 bases, and the junction held 6 bases outside the gene matches. The CDR3 DNA is TGTGCCAGCAGCTTAACGGGACAGTCCCACGAGCAGTACTTC. It specifies CASSLTGQSHEQYF.

This rearrangement joins TRBV28 to TRBJ1-1; possible D gene TRBD1, 6 bases. CDR1 is MDHEN, CDR2 SYDVKM, per germline. The CDR3 has 15 amino acids. V shed 5 bases and J shed 2 bases, with 15 bases lying between them. For the CDR3, the DNA is TGTGCCAGCAGTAGCAGGGGAAGAATAAACACTGAAGCTTTCTTT. Its protein product is CASSSRGRINTEAFF.

This clone was seen only once. Sequence at one end of the junction differs from germline and may be a read error. The chain joins TRBV5-8 to TRBJ2-7; D is possibly TRBD2 (5 bases). Germline loops: CDR1 SGHTS, CDR2 YDEGEE. The CDR3 sequence is 14 residues long. The CDR3 here is CANSLAGLTAEQYF. The CDR3 DNA reads as TGTGCCAACAGCTTGGCGGGTTTGACGGCCGAGCAGTACTTC.

V usage is TRBV25-1 and J usage is TRBJ2-7; TRBD1 matches at 10 bases. J was trimmed by 5 bases and V by 8 bases; bases with no gene match: 6. CDR3 length: 13 amino acids. CDR1 is MGHDK and CDR2 is SYGVNS in the germline V gene. The CDR3 reads CASRQGAVDEQYF. The DNA of the CDR3 is TGTGCCAGCCGACAGGGGGCTGTCGACGAGCAGTACTTC.

The rearrangement uses TRBV5-6 and TRBJ1-5, with D perhaps matching TRBD1 (5 bases). Germline lookup yields CDR1 SGHDT and CDR2 YYEEEE. Trimming stripped 1 base from V and 5 bases from J, with 10 bases between. The CDR3 has 14 amino acids. The CDR3 reads CASSLLGRDQPQHF. The CDR3 DNA is TGTGCCAGCAGCTTGCTGGGGCGCGATCAGCCCCAGCATTTT.

This clone was recorded once. The chain recombines TRBV5-1 with TRBJ2-7, with 7 bases aligning to TRBD1. The CDR3 is made up of 15 amino acids. V lost 3 bases, J lost 3 bases, and 9 bases stayed unmatched. Germline V gives CDR1 SGHRS, CDR2 YFSETQ. The CDR3 sequence: CASSSGQGVVYEQYF. The CDR3 DNA reads as TGCGCCAGCAGCTCTGGGCAGGGGGTCGTCTACGAGCAGTACTTC.

The chain employs TRBV19 and TRBJ1-4, with 7 bases fitting TRBD1. J was trimmed by 8 bases and V by 5 bases; bases with no gene match: 8. This CDR3 has 14 amino acids. Germline CDR1 reads LNHDA; CDR2 reads SQIVND (reference sequence). CDR3 DNA: TGTGCCAGTAGTCCGGGACAGCCACAAGAAAAACTGTTTTTT. This gives the protein CASSPGQPQEKLFF.

The chain recombines TRBV4-3 with TRBJ2-1; perhaps TRBD2 as D (6 bases). The V gene's germline CDR1 is LGHNA and CDR2 YSLEER. The CDR3 length is 15 residues. Trimming shortened V by 2 bases and J by 4 bases, and 12 bases separated the two germline ends. The CDR3 protein is CASSQISGLYNEQFF. CDR3 DNA sequence: TGCGCCAGCAGCCAAATAAGCGGGTTATACAATGAGCAGTTCTTC.

The CDR3 spells CASRTGPAEAFF. The CDR3 DNA reads TGTGCCAGCAGGACAGGGCCAGCTGAAGCTTTCTTT. This chain joins TRBV28 and TRBJ1-1; 7 positions match TRBD1. This CDR3 has 12 residues. Germline V CDR1 and CDR2: MDHEN, SYDVKM. The J segment lost 6 bases and the V segment lost 6 bases, leaving 4 bases of the junction unmatched.

This clone was observed a few times. This rearrangement joins TRBV5-4 to TRBJ1-2; 10 positions agree with TRBD1. The CDR3 sequence is 15 residues long. Trimming removed 1 base from V and 7 bases from J; junction bases left unmatched: 7. CDR1 is SGHNT, CDR2 YYREEE, per germline (reference sequence). CDR3 DNA: TGTGCCAGCAGCTTGAGTGGGGACAGGGGACCTGGCTACACCTTC. Its translation is CASSLSGDRGPGYTF.

The chain joins TRBV4-1 to TRBJ1-1; the match to TRBD1 covers 8 bases. V lost 2 bases and J lost 0; bases outside the gene matches: 5. The germline V gene has CDR1 MGHRA and CDR2 YSYEKL. The CDR3 has 16 residues. The CDR3 nucleotides read TGCGCCAGCAGCCAACCGACAGGGGCCCTGAACACTGAAGCTTTCTTT. Its translation: CASSQPTGALNTEAFF.

The CDR3 DNA follows: TGTGCCAGCGGATTATTAGGAACAGGGGGCGATCAGCCCCAGCATTTT. It yields the protein CASGLLGTGGDQPQHF. The V call is TRBV6-6, the J call TRBJ1-5; 9 bases are a match to TRBD1. Trimming cost V 8 bases and J 5 bases; bases outside gene matches: 13. This CDR3 contains 16 residues. The germline V gene encodes CDR1 MNHNY and CDR2 SVGAGI (reference sequence).

The chain links TRBV5-4 to TRBJ2-5; 10 bases are shared with TRBD2. The CDR3 is made up of 16 amino acids. Trimming cost V 0 bases and J 2 bases; bases outside gene matches: 4. CDR1 and CDR2 (germline): SGHNT, YYREEE (reference sequence). The CDR3 sequence: CASSLESSGGQETQYF. The DNA for the CDR3 is TGTGCCAGCAGCTTGGAGTCTAGCGGGGGACAAGAGACCCAGTACTTC.

V gene TRBV18 combines with J gene TRBJ1-4, with TRBD1 identical over 7 bases. The CDR3 length is 16 residues. V shed 4 bases and J 8 bases; nucleotides not matched to a gene: 13. CDR1 and CDR2 (germline): KGHSH, LQKENI. CDR3 coding DNA: TGTGCCAGCTCACTCCCGGGACAGACACCGACCGAAAAACTGTTTTTT. It translates to CASSLPGQTPTEKLFF.

A few counts support this clone. The chain is built from TRBV2 and TRBJ1-1; D is unresolved. Germline V gene sequence: CDR1 SNHLY, CDR2 FYNNEI. With 7 bases removed from V and 2 bases from J, the gap between germline ends came to 11 bases. This CDR3 spans 13 amino acids. Here the CDR3 reads CASTQSPNTEAFF. In DNA form, the CDR3 reads TGTGCCAGCACCCAAAGCCCCAACACTGAAGCTTTCTTT.

The chain recombines TRBV7-9 with TRBJ1-3; D gene ambiguous. Germline loops: CDR1 SEHNR, CDR2 FQNEAQ (reference sequence). The V end was cut by 1 base, the J end by 3 bases, with 10 bases between. The CDR3 runs 15 residues. The CDR3 region is CASSLDGGDGNTIYF. The CDR3 nucleotides are TGTGCCAGCAGCTTAGATGGCGGGGATGGAAACACCATATATTTT.

Only a few counts were recorded for this clone. The genes are TRBV4-1 and TRBJ1-3; maybe TRBD1 (6 bases). The germline CDR1 and CDR2 sequences are MGHRA and YSYEKL. The CDR3 is made up of 15 amino acids. The V end was cut by 2 bases, the J end by 4 bases, with 12 bases between. This CDR3 is CASSQPGVFGNTIYF. Written as DNA, the CDR3 is TGCGCCAGCAGCCAACCAGGGGTTTTCGGAAACACCATATATTTT.

This clone occurred once. This chain connects TRBV28 to TRBJ1-2, with 10 bases aligning to TRBD1. V lost 1 base and J lost 8; bases outside the gene matches: 7. CDR1 is MDHEN and CDR2 is SYDVKM in the germline V gene. The CDR3 loop spans 15 amino acids. Written as DNA, the CDR3 is TGTGCCAGCAGTTTATTGGGGACAGGGGCGCAGGGCTACACCTTC. Protein: CASSLLGTGAQGYTF.